This paragraph covers one T cell receptor beta chain sequence. Its target is unknown. Germline V CDR1 and CDR2: SEHNR, FQNEAQ (reference sequence). The J segment lost 5 bases and the V segment lost 4 bases, leaving 5 bases of the junction unmatched. The CDR3 totals 14 residues. PCR employed 60 Vbeta and 13 Jbeta primers. The repertoire was sequenced with immunoSEQ multiplex PCR; TCRdb's copy has only in-frame clones and lacks some. The sample yields roughly 150,000 clones, 65% to 70% seen once. The data originate from a study of cytomegalovirus exposure and HLA in healthy donors. Study-wide results and caveats: CMV serostatus stood as the only immune exposure information on hand. Rarity marked most TCR sequences, yet some public TCRs occurred in many donors.

The rearrangement joins TRBV7-9 to TRBJ2-3, with 8 bases identical to TRBD2. Specimen: PBMCs. The source is a man aged 30-40 years in good health and CMV-seropositive. The CDR3 sequence is CASSSSGGRDTQYF. DNA of the CDR3: TGTGCCAGCAGCTCCAGCGGGGGAAGAGATACGCAGTATTTT.